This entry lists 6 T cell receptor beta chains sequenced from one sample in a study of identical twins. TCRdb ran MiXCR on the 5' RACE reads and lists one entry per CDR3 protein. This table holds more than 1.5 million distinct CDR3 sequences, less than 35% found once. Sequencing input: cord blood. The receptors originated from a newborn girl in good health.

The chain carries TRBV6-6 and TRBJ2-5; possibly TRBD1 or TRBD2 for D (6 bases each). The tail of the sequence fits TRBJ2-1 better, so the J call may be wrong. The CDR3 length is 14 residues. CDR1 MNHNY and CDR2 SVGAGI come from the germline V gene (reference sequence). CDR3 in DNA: TGTGCCAGCAGTTTGCTCGGGGGACAAGAGACCCAGTTCTTC. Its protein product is CASSLLGGQETQFF.

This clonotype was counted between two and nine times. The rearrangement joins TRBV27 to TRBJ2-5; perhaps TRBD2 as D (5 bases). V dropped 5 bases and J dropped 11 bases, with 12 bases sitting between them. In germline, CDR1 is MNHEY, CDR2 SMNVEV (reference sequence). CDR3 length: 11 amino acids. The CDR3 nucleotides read TGTGCCAGCAGTCCCTTCGGGGAGCAGTACTTC. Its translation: CASSPFGEQYF.

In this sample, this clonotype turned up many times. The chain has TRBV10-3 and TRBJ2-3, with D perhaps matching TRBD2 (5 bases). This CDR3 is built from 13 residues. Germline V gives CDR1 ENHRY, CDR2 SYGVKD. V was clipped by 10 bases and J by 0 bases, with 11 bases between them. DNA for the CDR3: TGTGCCACCGGCCGGGGAAGCACAGATACGCAGTATTTT. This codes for CATGRGSTDTQYF.

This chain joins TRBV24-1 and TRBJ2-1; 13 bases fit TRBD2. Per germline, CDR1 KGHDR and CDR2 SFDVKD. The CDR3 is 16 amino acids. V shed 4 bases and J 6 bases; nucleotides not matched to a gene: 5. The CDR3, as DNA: TGTGCCACCAGTGAGGGAGGACTAGCGGGAGTCAATGAGCAGTTCTTC. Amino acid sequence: CATSEGGLAGVNEQFF.

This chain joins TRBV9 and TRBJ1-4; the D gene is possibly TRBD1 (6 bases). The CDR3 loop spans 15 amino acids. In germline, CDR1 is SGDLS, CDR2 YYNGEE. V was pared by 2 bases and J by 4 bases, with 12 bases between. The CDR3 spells CASSVGGLLNEKLFF. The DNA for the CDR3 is TGTGCCAGCAGCGTTGGGGGCCTCCTTAATGAAAAACTGTTTTTT.

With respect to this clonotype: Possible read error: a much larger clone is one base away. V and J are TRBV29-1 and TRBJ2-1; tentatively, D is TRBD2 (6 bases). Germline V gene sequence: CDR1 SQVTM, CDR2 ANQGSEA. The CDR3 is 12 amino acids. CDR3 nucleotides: TGCAGCGTAGAGGGACTCCACAATGAGCGGTTCTTC. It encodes CSVEGLHNERFF.